This T cell receptor (beta chain) was documented in a study of neurological immune-mediated disorders. Notes on the study in general: Subjects shared no identical expanded-clone CDR3 amino acid sequences, suggesting private TCR-beta repertoires in all groups.

CDR1 is SGHRS and CDR2 is YFSETQ in the germline V gene. The CDR3 totals 14 residues. Trimming cost V 2 bases and J 4 bases; bases outside gene matches: 5. This clonotype was counted ten times or more. What it recognizes is unknown. The study built unsorted libraries from 2 million PBMCs kept at -80 C. 5'RACE generated cDNA with 10-nucleotide random UMIs. TCRdb reprocessed the 5' RACE reads via MiXCR and lists one record per CDR3 protein. The repertoire has 90,000 to 150,000 distinct CDR3 sequences, around 3% of them found once; the top ten carry around 1.4%. The chain links TRBV5-1 to TRBJ1-2; 7 nucleotides align to TRBD1. The receptor's source is a young woman with multiple sclerosis. Input material: PBMCs. The CDR3 region is CASSFDAGGYGYTF. CDR3 nucleotide sequence: TGCGCCAGCAGCTTCGACGCAGGGGGCTATGGCTACACCTTC.